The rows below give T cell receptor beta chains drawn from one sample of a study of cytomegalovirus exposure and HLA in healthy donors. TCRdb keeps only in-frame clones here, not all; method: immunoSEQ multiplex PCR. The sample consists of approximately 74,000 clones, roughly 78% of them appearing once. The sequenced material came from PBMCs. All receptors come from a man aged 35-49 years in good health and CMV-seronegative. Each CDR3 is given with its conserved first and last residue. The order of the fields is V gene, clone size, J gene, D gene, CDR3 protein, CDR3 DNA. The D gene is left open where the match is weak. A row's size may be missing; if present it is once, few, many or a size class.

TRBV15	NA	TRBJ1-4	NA	CATSRTTGGESNEKLFF	TGTGCCACCAGCAGAACAACAGGCGGGGAAAGTAATGAAAAACTGTTTTTT
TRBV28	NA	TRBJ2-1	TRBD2	CASMPSGRDNEQFF	TGTGCCAGCATGCCTAGCGGGAGGGACAATGAGCAGTTCTTC
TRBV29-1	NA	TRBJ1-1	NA	CSAQQLILNTEAFF	TGCAGCGCCCAACAGTTAATTCTAAACACTGAAGCTTTCTTT
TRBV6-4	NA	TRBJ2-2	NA	CASSEELPSRELFF	TGTGCCAGCAGTGAAGAGCTACCCTCCCGGGAGCTGTTTTTT
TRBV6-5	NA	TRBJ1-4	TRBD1	CASSNGQGLEKLFF	TGTGCCAGCAGCAATGGACAGGGTTTGGAAAAACTGTTTTTT
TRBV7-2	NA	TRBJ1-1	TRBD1	CASSRDRDLSEAFF	TGTGCCAGCAGTCGGGACAGGGACTTATCTGAAGCTTTCTTT
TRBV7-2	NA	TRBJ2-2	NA	CASSSEQMLNTGELFF	TGTGCCAGCAGCTCGGAACAGATGCTGAACACCGGGGAGCTGTTTTTT
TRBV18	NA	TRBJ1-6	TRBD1	CASSPGQYYNSPLHF	TGTGCCAGCTCACCGGGACAGTACTATAATTCACCCCTCCACTTT
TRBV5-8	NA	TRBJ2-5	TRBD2	CASTLAGGSGETQYF	TGTGCCAGCACACTAGCGGGAGGGTCCGGAGAGACCCAGTACTTC
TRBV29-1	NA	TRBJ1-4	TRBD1	CSVEPPGTGGEKLFF	TGCAGCGTTGAACCCCCCGGGACAGGAGGCGAAAAACTGTTTTTT
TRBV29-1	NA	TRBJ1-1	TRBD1	CSGGDRANTEAFF	TGCAGCGGGGGGGACAGGGCGAACACTGAAGCTTTCTTT
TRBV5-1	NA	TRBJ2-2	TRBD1	CASSSGQALNTGELFF	TGCGCCAGCAGCTCTGGACAGGCCTTGAACACCGGGGAGCTGTTTTTT
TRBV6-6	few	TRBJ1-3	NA	CASSYSTQVGNTIYF	TGTGCCAGCAGTTACTCGACACAGGTTGGAAACACCATATATTTT
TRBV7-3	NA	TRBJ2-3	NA	CASSLGAGRSTDTQYF	TGTGCCAGCAGCTTAGGGGCGGGGAGAAGCACAGATACGCAGTATTTT
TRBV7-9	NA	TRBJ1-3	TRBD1	CASNQGVNSGNTIYF	TGTGCCAGCAATCAGGGGGTTAACTCTGGAAACACCATATATTTT
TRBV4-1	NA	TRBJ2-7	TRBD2	CASSRRLAGGLGYEQYF	TGCGCCAGCAGCCGTCGACTAGCGGGAGGGCTCGGATACGAGCAGTACTTC
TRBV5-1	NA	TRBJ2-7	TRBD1	CASTPGQGPYEQYF	TGCGCCAGCACTCCGGGACAGGGGCCATACGAGCAGTACTTC
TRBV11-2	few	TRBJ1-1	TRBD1	CASSRTGTEKEAFF	TGTGCCAGCAGCCGAACCGGGACAGAGAAGGAGGCTTTCTTT
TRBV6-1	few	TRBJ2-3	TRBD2	CASSGTSGGADTQYF	TGTGCCAGCAGTGGGACTAGCGGGGGGGCAGATACGCAGTATTTT
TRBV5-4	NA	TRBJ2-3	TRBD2	CATQREGRDTQYF	TGTGCCACCCAGCGGGAGGGGCGGGATACGCAGTATTTT
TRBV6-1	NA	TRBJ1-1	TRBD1	CASSGQGGSTEAFF	TGTGCCAGCAGTGGACAGGGGGGTTCCACTGAAGCTTTCTTT
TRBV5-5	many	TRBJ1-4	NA	CASSLTVRAEKLFF	TGTGCCAGCAGCTTGACAGTCAGGGCTGAAAAACTGTTTTTT
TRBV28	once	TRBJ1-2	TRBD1	CASRETGRNYGYTF	TGTGCCAGCAGGGAGACAGGGCGTAACTATGGCTACACCTTC
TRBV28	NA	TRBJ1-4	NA	CASSSTGGRNEKLFF	TGTGCCAGCAGTTCGACGGGGGGGAGAAATGAAAAACTGTTTTTT
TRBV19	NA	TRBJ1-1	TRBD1	CASSIPQTGISNWGINTEAFF	TGTGCCAGTAGTATACCTCAGACAGGGATATCGAACTGGGGAATCAACACTGAAGCTTTCTTT
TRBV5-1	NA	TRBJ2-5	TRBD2	CASSLAAGGQEETQYF	TGCGCCAGCAGCTTGGCGGCGGGGGGGCAGGAAGAGACCCAGTACTTC
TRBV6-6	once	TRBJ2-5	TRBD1	CASTPGGRETQYF	TGTGCCAGCACCCCAGGGGGAAGGGAGACCCAGTACTTC
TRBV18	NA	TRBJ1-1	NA	CASSLREGRLDTEAFF	TGTGCCAGCTCACTAAGGGAGGGCCGGTTAGACACTGAAGCTTTCTTT
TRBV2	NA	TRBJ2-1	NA	CASTREATYNEQFF	TGTGCCAGCACCCGCGAAGCGACCTACAATGAGCAGTTCTTC
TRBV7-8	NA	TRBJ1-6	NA	CASSFTGSYNSPLHF	TGTGCCAGCAGCTTTACAGGCTCCTATAATTCACCCCTCCACTTT